This passage covers 30 T cell receptor beta chains from one sample sequenced in a study of cytomegalovirus exposure and HLA in healthy donors. The PCR was carried out with 60 Vbeta primers and 13 Jbeta primers. Profiling relied on immunoSEQ multiplex PCR, and the TCRdb table lists in-frame clones only, not all of them. This sample has about 120,000 clones, with 74% found just once. Sequencing used PBMCs. The receptor set was obtained from a human donor in good health.

The gene calls are TRBV11-2 and TRBJ1-5, with 7 bases that match TRBD1. CDR3 length: 14 residues. Germline loops: CDR1 SGHAT, CDR2 FQNNGV. With V trimmed by 0 bases and J by 6 bases, 2 bases remained unmatched. The CDR3, as DNA: TGTGCCAGCAGCTTAGACAGGGGGTTTCAGCCCCAGCATTTT. Protein sequence: CASSLDRGFQPQHF.

In its sample, this clone was seen once. The chain carries TRBV6-1 and TRBJ1-4; TRBD1 is a possible D gene (6 bases). The V end was cut by 8 bases, the J end by 1 base, with 11 bases between. CDR1 MNHNS and CDR2 SASEGT come from the germline V gene. This CDR3 is 14 amino acids long. As DNA, the CDR3 is TGTGCCAGCGGAACACAGGGAACTAATGAAAAACTGTTTTTT. This codes for CASGTQGTNEKLFF.

The chain uses TRBV6-5 and TRBJ1-1; 8 nucleotides agree with TRBD1. Germline V gives CDR1 MNHEY, CDR2 SVGAGI. The ends lost 5 bases at V and 6 bases at J; junction bases unmatched: 5. The CDR3 covers 13 residues. CDR3 sequence (DNA): TGTGCCAGCAGTCGGACAGGGCGGGCTGAAGCTTTCTTT. This gives the protein CASSRTGRAEAFF.

This chain uses TRBV27 with TRBJ1-6; 10 nucleotides line up with TRBD1. V was clipped by 4 bases and J by 13 bases; unmatched bases: 10. Germline V gene data show CDR1 as MNHEY and CDR2 as SMNVEV (reference sequence). The CDR3 has 15 amino acids. Here the CDR3 reads CASSSAGTGANPLHF. The CDR3 DNA sequence: TGTGCCAGCAGTTCCGCCGGGACAGGGGCGAACCCCCTCCACTTT.

This clone has only a few counts. V usage is TRBV23-1 and J usage is TRBJ2-5, with TRBD2 as a possible D gene (6 bases). TRBV23-1 is sorted into the ORF group, with uncertain function. Trimming shortened V by 8 bases and J by 4 bases, and 14 bases separated the two germline ends. CDR3 length: 13 amino acids. CDR3 in DNA: TGCGCCAGCTTCACGGAGGGACCAGAGACCCAGTACTTC. Its protein product is CASFTEGPETQYF.

The chain uses TRBV10-3 and TRBJ2-7; D remains ambiguous. Trimming stripped 6 bases from V and 0 bases from J, with 6 bases between. The CDR3 is 12 residues long. Germline CDR1 ENHRY, CDR2 SYGVKD. This chain's CDR3 is CAISSPSYEQYF. As DNA, the CDR3 is TGTGCCATCAGCTCCCCCTCCTACGAGCAGTACTTC.

The chain is built from TRBV28 and TRBJ2-7; 15 bases fit TRBD2. The CDR3 totals 16 residues. The J segment lost 4 bases and the V segment lost 4 bases, leaving 5 bases of the junction unmatched. In germline, CDR1 is MDHEN, CDR2 SYDVKM. DNA for the CDR3: TGTGCCAGCAGTTGGACTAGCGGGGGGGCTCAGTACGAGCAGTACTTC. Its protein product is CASSWTSGGAQYEQYF. Full variable domain (remainder filled in from reference TRBV28 and TRBJ2-7): DVKVTQSSRYLVKRTGEKVFLECVQDMDHENMFWYRQDPGLGLRLIYFSYDVKMKEKGDIPEGYSVSREKKERFSLILESASTNQTSMYLCASSWTSGGAQYEQYFGPGTRLTVT.

The rearrangement links TRBV2 to TRBJ2-7; 9 nucleotides align to TRBD1. The CDR3 is made up of 12 amino acids. V was clipped by 5 bases and J by 12 bases; unmatched bases: 8. Germline CDR1 reads SNHLY; CDR2 reads FYNNEI. DNA of the CDR3: TGTGCCAGCAGTCTCCAGGGACAGGGCGGGTACTTC. It is translated as CASSLQGQGGYF.

The chain is built from TRBV30 and TRBJ1-1; TRBD1 matches at 10 bases. J lost 10 bases, V lost 4 bases, and 12 bases had no gene match. The length of the CDR3 is 14 residues. Germline loops: CDR1 GTSNPN, CDR2 SVGIG (reference sequence). The CDR3 spells CAWNSPSGQGGAFF. For the CDR3, the DNA is TGTGCCTGGAACTCTCCTAGCGGACAGGGGGGAGCTTTCTTT.

This clone came up once. The rearrangement joins TRBV7-2 to TRBJ2-7; 9 nucleotides line up with TRBD1. Germline V CDR1 and CDR2: SGHTA, FQGNSA. CDR3 length equals 13 residues. V trimming: 5 bases; J trimming: 4 bases; junction bases outside the gene matches: 3. The CDR3 is CASSPDRGYEQYF. The DNA of the CDR3 is TGTGCCAGCAGCCCGGACAGGGGTTACGAGCAGTACTTC. Supplemented by reference TRBV7-2 and TRBJ2-7, the full variable domain reads GAGVSQSPSNKVTEKGKDVELRCDPISGHTALYWYRQSLGQGLEFLIYFQGNSAPDKSGLPSDRFSAERTGGSVSTLTIQRTQQEDSAVYLCASSPDRGYEQYFGPGTRLTVT.

The chain combines TRBV9 with TRBJ1-2; 8 nucleotides agree with TRBD1. Germline V gives CDR1 SGDLS, CDR2 YYNGEE. This CDR3 contains 15 residues. V trimming: 3 bases; J trimming: 7 bases; junction bases outside the gene matches: 11. CDR3 region: CASSATGTGIGGYTF. The CDR3 DNA is TGTGCCAGCAGCGCCACCGGGACAGGCATTGGTGGCTACACCTTC.

The chain is built from TRBV19 and TRBJ2-5; the D gene is possibly TRBD2 (6 bases). CDR3 length: 15 residues. V was trimmed by 1 base and J by 4 bases, leaving 13 bases between them. Per germline, CDR1 LNHDA and CDR2 SQIVND (reference sequence). CDR3 sequence reads: CASSIVGGALETQYF. CDR3 nucleotides: TGTGCCAGTAGTATAGTCGGCGGGGCTCTAGAGACCCAGTACTTC.

The chain combines TRBV5-1 with TRBJ1-4; 7 nucleotides align to TRBD1. In germline, CDR1 is SGHRS, CDR2 YFSETQ. The CDR3 is made up of 18 amino acids. Trimming at V came to 2 bases and at J to 1 base, leaving 11 bases not matched to a gene. This chain's CDR3 is CASSLTSQGRLTNEKLFF. The CDR3 DNA is TGCGCCAGCAGCTTAACTTCACAGGGGCGTTTAACTAATGAAAAACTGTTTTTT.

This clone was observed a handful of times. The V gene is TRBV2, the J gene TRBJ1-2; D gene ambiguous. This CDR3 spans 14 amino acids. The ends were cut back, 6 bases at V and 0 bases at J, with 11 bases in the middle. Germline assignment: CDR1 SNHLY and CDR2 FYNNEI. The CDR3 bases are TGTGCCAGCAGGGAGCAAGCGGCTAACTATGGCTACACCTTC. Residues: CASREQAANYGYTF.

The chain uses TRBV27 and TRBJ2-7; D possibly corresponds to TRBD1 (6 bases). With 4 bases removed from V and 2 bases from J, the gap between germline ends came to 9 bases. Germline CDR1 reads MNHEY; CDR2 reads SMNVEV (reference sequence). This CDR3 is built from 13 residues. The CDR3 DNA follows: TGTGCCAGCAGTTGGGGACAAACCTACGAGCAGTACTTC. It translates to CASSWGQTYEQYF.

J is TRBJ2-7 and V is TRBV7-6; TRBD1 matches 7 bases. Per the germline V gene, CDR1 is SGHVS and CDR2 is FNYEAQ. The CDR3 is made up of 14 amino acids. V was clipped by 3 bases and J by 2 bases; unmatched bases: 4. The CDR3 region is CASSLGQPTYEQYF. The DNA of the CDR3 is TGTGCCAGCAGCTTGGGACAGCCAACCTACGAGCAGTACTTC.

The J gene is TRBJ1-1, the V gene TRBV6-6; D is ambiguous. The CDR3 has 13 residues. V was pared by 6 bases and J by 5 bases, with 13 bases between. Germline V lookup: CDR1 MNHNY, CDR2 SVGAGI (reference sequence). The CDR3 protein is CASRPSAGTEAFF. The CDR3 nucleotides are TGTGCCAGCAGGCCTTCAGCGGGGACTGAAGCTTTCTTT.

This chain connects TRBV29-1 to TRBJ2-1, with 9 bases that match TRBD2. The CDR3 consists of 13 residues. CDR1 and CDR2 (germline): SQVTM, ANQGSEA. This CDR3 is CGGASGVIGEQFF. The CDR3 region has the DNA TGCGGGGGCGCTAGCGGGGTAATTGGTGAGCAGTTCTTC.

The chain carries TRBV9 and TRBJ1-4; 9 positions agree with TRBD1. V was clipped by 1 base and J by 8 bases; unmatched bases: 6. The CDR3 is 15 residues long. Germline V gene lookup returns CDR1 SGDLS and CDR2 YYNGEE. The CDR3 protein is CASSVRDREEEKLFF. The DNA of the CDR3 is TGTGCCAGCAGCGTACGGGACAGGGAGGAAGAAAAACTGTTTTTT.

The chain combines TRBV28 with TRBJ2-2; 7 bases are a match to TRBD1. Germline trimming cut 7 bases from V and 3 bases from J; bases unmatched to any gene: 5. The CDR3 is made up of 14 amino acids. In germline, CDR1 is MDHEN, CDR2 SYDVKM. CDR3 in DNA: TGTGCCAGCAAACCGACAGGGTACACCGGGGAGCTGTTTTTT. It yields the protein CASKPTGYTGELFF.

V usage is TRBV28 and J usage is TRBJ1-5; D call uncertain. This CDR3 spans 12 amino acids. Germline assignment: CDR1 MDHEN and CDR2 SYDVKM. The germline V and J ends were trimmed by 8 bases and 6 bases, with 11 bases remaining between them. In nucleotides, the CDR3 is TGTGCCAGCGTCCAAGGGAGTCAGCCCCAGCATTTT. Translated, it gives CASVQGSQPQHF.

J is TRBJ2-2 and V is TRBV7-2; TRBD2 aligns across 10 bases. V shed 4 bases and J 4 bases; nucleotides not matched to a gene: 15. The CDR3 spans 19 residues. CDR1 is SGHTA and CDR2 is FQGNSA in the germline V gene. CDR3 DNA sequence: TGTGCCAGCAGCTCCAGGACTAGCGGTACTCGCACAGCCACCGGGGAGCTGTTTTTT. Encoded protein: CASSSRTSGTRTATGELFF.

The chain joins TRBV21-1 to TRBJ1-2; TRBD1, as called in the table, went unchecked against the DNA. TRBV21-1 represents a pseudogene. This CDR3 is built from 17 residues. The CDR3 spells CASRAWASGQGNYGYTF. The CDR3, as DNA: TGTGCCAGCCGGGCATGGGCTTCGGGACAGGGAAACTATGGCTACACCTTC.

This chain uses TRBV7-8 with TRBJ2-5; D not resolved. V shed 5 bases and J shed 3 bases, with 7 bases lying between them. Germline CDR1 reads SGHVS; CDR2 reads FQNEAQ. This CDR3 is built from 12 residues. CDR3 sequence: CASSHGEETQYF. The CDR3 nucleotides read TGTGCCAGCAGCCACGGAGAAGAGACCCAGTACTTC.

This rearrangement joins TRBV7-8 to TRBJ1-3, with D tentatively TRBD1 (6 bases). Per the germline V gene, CDR1 is SGHVS and CDR2 is FQNEAQ. Trimming left V 5 bases short and J 0 bases short, with 14 bases between. The CDR3 is made up of 16 amino acids. The CDR3 sequence: CASSVVGGASGNTIYF. The CDR3 nucleotides are TGTGCCAGCAGCGTGGTGGGGGGGGCCTCTGGAAACACCATATATTTT.

This sequence joins TRBV18 and TRBJ2-1; 9 bases fit TRBD1. Germline V gene lookup returns CDR1 KGHSH and CDR2 LQKENI. Trimming at V came to 9 bases and at J to 5 bases, leaving 11 bases not matched to a gene. There are 15 residues in the CDR3. The CDR3 reads CASLPGDRDDNEQFF. The CDR3, as DNA: TGTGCCAGTCTCCCGGGGGACAGGGACGACAATGAGCAGTTCTTC.

The chain is built from TRBV7-2 and TRBJ2-5; 8 bases are a match to TRBD2. Germline loops: CDR1 SGHTA, CDR2 FQGNSA. This CDR3 region has 16 residues. Losses at the gene ends were 5 bases for V and 5 bases for J; bases not matched to a gene: 13. The chain's CDR3 is CASSQVASGFSETQYF. CDR3 DNA sequence: TGTGCCAGCAGCCAGGTGGCTAGCGGGTTCTCTGAGACCCAGTACTTC.

This clone was counted once. The V call is TRBV7-2, the J call TRBJ2-1; 12 bases fit TRBD2. With 3 bases clipped from V and 6 bases from J, the junction kept 3 bases outside the gene matches. The length of the CDR3 is 15 residues. The germline CDR1 and CDR2 sequences are SGHTA and FQGNSA. CDR3 loop: CASSLQGLAGNEQFF. The CDR3, as DNA: TGTGCCAGCAGCTTGCAGGGACTAGCGGGCAATGAGCAGTTCTTC.

The V call is TRBV5-6, the J call TRBJ1-1; no reliable D call. The CDR3 runs 15 residues. Trimming stripped 6 bases from V and 0 bases from J, with 15 bases between. Germline loops: CDR1 SGHDT, CDR2 YYEEEE. In DNA form, the CDR3 reads TGTGCCAGCAAGGGTCGGACGGGAATGAACACTGAAGCTTTCTTT. It is translated as CASKGRTGMNTEAFF.

The chain links TRBV30 to TRBJ1-6; D not certain. Germline V lookup: CDR1 GTSNPN, CDR2 SVGIG (reference sequence). The germline V and J ends were trimmed by 4 bases and 10 bases, with 11 bases remaining between them. The length of the CDR3 is 12 residues. The CDR3 DNA is TGTGCCTGGAAGCAGGTGATGTCACCCCTCCACTTT. This sequence encodes CAWKQVMSPLHF. The complete variable domain, with remaining parts taken from reference TRBV30 and TRBJ1-6, reads SQTIHQWPATLVQPVGSPLSLECTVEGTSNPNLYWYRQAAGRGLQLLFYSVGIGQISSEVPQNLSASRPQDRQFILSSKKLLLSDSGFYLCAWKQVMSPLHFGNGTRLTVT.